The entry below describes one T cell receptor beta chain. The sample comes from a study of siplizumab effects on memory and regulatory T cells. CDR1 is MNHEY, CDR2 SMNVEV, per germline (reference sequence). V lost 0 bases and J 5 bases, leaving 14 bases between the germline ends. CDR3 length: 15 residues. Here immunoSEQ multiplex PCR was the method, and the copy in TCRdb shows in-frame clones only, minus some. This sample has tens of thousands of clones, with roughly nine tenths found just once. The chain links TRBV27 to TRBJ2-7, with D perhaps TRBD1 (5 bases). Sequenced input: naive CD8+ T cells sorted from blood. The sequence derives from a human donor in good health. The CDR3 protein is CASSLSIREGDEQYF. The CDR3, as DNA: TGTGCCAGCAGTTTATCTATCAGGGAAGGCGACGAGCAGTACTTC.